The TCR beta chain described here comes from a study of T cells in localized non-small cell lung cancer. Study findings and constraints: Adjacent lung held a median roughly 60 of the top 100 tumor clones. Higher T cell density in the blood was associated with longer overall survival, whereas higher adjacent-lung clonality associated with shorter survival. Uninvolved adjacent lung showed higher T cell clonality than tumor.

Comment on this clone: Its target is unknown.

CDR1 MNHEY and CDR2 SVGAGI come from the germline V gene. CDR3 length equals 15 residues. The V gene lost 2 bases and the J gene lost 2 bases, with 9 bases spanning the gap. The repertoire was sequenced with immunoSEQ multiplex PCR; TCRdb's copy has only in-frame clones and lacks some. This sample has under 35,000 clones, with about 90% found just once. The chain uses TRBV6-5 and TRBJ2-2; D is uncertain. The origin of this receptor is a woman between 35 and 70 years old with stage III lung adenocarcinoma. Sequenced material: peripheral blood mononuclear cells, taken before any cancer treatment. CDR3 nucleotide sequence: TGTGCCAGCAGTTACCACGGACCAAACACCGGGGAGCTGTTTTTT. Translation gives CASSYHGPNTGELFF.